The 21 T cell receptor beta chains below were found in one sample sequenced in a study of shared clonotypes between healthy human individuals. Terminally differentiated effector memory CD45RA+ cells were left out of the naive CD8 fraction, which was CD45RO-negative and positively selected for CCR7. Here immunoSEQ multiplex PCR was the method, and the copy in TCRdb shows in-frame clones only, minus some. The table records about 2.2 million clones, about 93% of them present only once. Sequencing used naive CD8+ T cells from PBMCs. Receptors originate from a man aged 18 to 30 in good health. Some clones in this sample may be carry-over from other donors' samples.

The rearrangement joins TRBV28 to TRBJ2-7; TRBD2 matches at 10 bases. This CDR3 region has 13 residues. The germline V gene encodes CDR1 MDHEN and CDR2 SYDVKM. Trimming cost V 8 bases and J 1 base; bases outside gene matches: 2. As DNA, the CDR3 is TGTGCCAGCGTAGCGGGAGGATCCTACGAGCAGTACTTC. Protein sequence: CASVAGGSYEQYF.

The rearrangement joins TRBV29-1 to TRBJ1-2; weak D call: TRBD1 (5 bases). Germline loops: CDR1 SQVTM, CDR2 ANQGSEA. The CDR3 runs to 12 residues. V was cut by 4 bases and J by 4 bases, with 10 bases left in between. The CDR3 region has the DNA TGCAGCGTTGTAAGGGGTGGCTATGGCTACACCTTC. It yields the protein CSVVRGGYGYTF.

The chain carries TRBV7-9 and TRBJ2-1, with a possible D match to TRBD1 (5 bases). The length of the CDR3 is 14 residues. Looked up from germline, CDR1 is SEHNR and CDR2 is FQNEAQ (reference sequence). Deletions cut 3 bases from V and 3 bases from J, with 9 bases between. CDR3 in amino acids: CASSFQGRYNEQFF. The DNA of the CDR3 is TGTGCCAGCAGCTTTCAGGGCCGCTACAATGAGCAGTTCTTC.

With regard to this clone: Other nucleotide sequences from this sample produce the same CDR3. The chain is built from TRBV9 and TRBJ2-3; 7 bases fit TRBD2. Germline values: CDR1 SGDLS, CDR2 YYNGEE. V trimming: 2 bases; J trimming: 3 bases; junction bases outside the gene matches: 6. This CDR3 has 15 residues. CDR3 amino acids: CASSVEGRVTDTQYF. The DNA for the CDR3 is TGTGCCAGCAGCGTGGAGGGGAGGGTGACAGATACGCAGTATTTT. Full variable domain (outside the CDR3, taken from reference TRBV9 and TRBJ2-3): DSGVTQTPKHLITATGQRVTLRCSPRSGDLSVYWYQQSLDQGLQFLIQYYNGEERAKGNILERFSAQQFPDLHSELNLSSLELGDSALYFCASSVEGRVTDTQYFGPGTRLTVL.

V is TRBV28 and J is TRBJ2-4; 11 nucleotides align to TRBD1. The CDR3 runs to 14 residues. Trimming took 4 bases from V and 5 from J; bases not matched to a gene: 1. CDR1 and CDR2 from the germline V gene are MDHEN and SYDVKM. The CDR3 bases are TGTGCCAGCAGTTGGACAGGGGGCGAAAACATTCAGTACTTC. This encodes CASSWTGGENIQYF.

The CDR3 DNA reads TGTGCCAGCAGCTTAGCTTACCCTGGATCACTAGCGGATCCCGGCGAGCAGTACTTC. Its translation: CASSLAYPGSLADPGEQYF. The chain carries TRBV7-6 and TRBJ2-7; 8 nucleotides match TRBD2. With V trimmed by 0 bases and J by 6 bases, 19 bases remained unmatched. This CDR3 is built from 19 residues. In germline, CDR1 is SGHVS, CDR2 FNYEAQ.

The chain has TRBV7-9 and TRBJ2-4; D is possibly TRBD2 (5 bases). Between the trimmed V and J ends, which lost 4 bases and 0 bases, there was a span of 13 bases. The germline V gene encodes CDR1 SEHNR and CDR2 FQNEAQ (reference sequence). This CDR3 is 16 amino acids long. The CDR3 bases are TGTGCCAGCAGCTCCGGAGGAGAAGTAGCCAAAAACATTCAGTACTTC. This translates into CASSSGGEVAKNIQYF.

This sequence joins TRBV5-5 and TRBJ1-3, with TRBD1 matching over 8 bases. The CDR3 spans 15 residues. Germline V gene lookup returns CDR1 SGHKS and CDR2 YYEKEE (reference sequence). V lost 4 bases, J lost 4 bases, and 7 bases stayed unmatched. The CDR3 DNA reads TGTGCCAGCAGCACGGACAGGGTGACCGGAAACACCATATATTTT. It is translated as CASSTDRVTGNTIYF.

The J gene is TRBJ2-1, the V gene TRBV18; tentatively, D is TRBD2 (7 bases). Germline V gene data show CDR1 as KGHSH and CDR2 as LQKENI. The CDR3 runs to 16 residues. Trimming took off 0 bases at V and 3 bases at J, with 12 bases between the two ends. CDR3 region: CASSPPGGAGYNEQFF. DNA for the CDR3: TGTGCCAGCTCACCACCGGGGGGGGCTGGCTACAATGAGCAGTTCTTC. The full variable domain, completed using reference TRBV18 and TRBJ2-1, is NAGVMQNPRHLVRRRGQEARLRCSPMKGHSHVYWYRQLPEEGLKFMVYLQKENIIDESGMPKERFSAEFPKEGPSILRIQQVVRGDSAAYFCASSPPGGAGYNEQFFGPGTRLTVL.

V and J are TRBV14 and TRBJ1-2; D is ambiguous. V dropped 6 bases and J dropped 1 base, with 15 bases sitting between them. The V gene's germline CDR1 is SGHDN and CDR2 FVKESK. The CDR3 sequence is 15 residues long. The CDR3 loop reads CASRSSGDFNYGYTF. In DNA, the CDR3 is TGTGCCAGCAGATCATCCGGAGATTTTAACTATGGCTACACCTTC.

Here the CDR3 reads CASSVTGGAFGRNTIYF. As DNA, the CDR3 is TGCGCCAGCAGTGTTACAGGGGGCGCTTTTGGAAGAAACACCATATATTTT. The chain employs TRBV5-1 and TRBJ1-3; 9 bases map to TRBD1. This CDR3 comprises 17 residues. The trim removed 5 bases at V and 5 bases at J, leaving 14 bases unmatched. Germline CDR1 is SGHRS and CDR2 is YFSETQ. The variable domain in full, with the rest retrieved from reference TRBV5-1 and TRBJ1-3, is KAGVTQTPRYLIKTRGQQVTLSCSPISGHRSVSWYQQTPGQGLQFLFEYFSETQRNKGNFPGRFSGRQFSNSRSEMNVSTLELGDSALYLCASSVTGGAFGRNTIYFGEGSWLTVV.

This chain links TRBV19 with TRBJ1-2, with 8 bases aligning to TRBD1. The CDR3 sequence is 16 residues long. V gave up 9 bases and J gave up 5 bases; unmatched junction bases: 17. CDR1 and CDR2 from the germline V gene are LNHDA and SQIVND (reference sequence). CDR3 region: CASLGQGGDGAYGYTF. CDR3 bases: TGTGCCAGCCTCGGACAGGGAGGGGATGGAGCGTATGGCTACACCTTC.

The V gene is TRBV4-1, the J gene TRBJ1-1; D remains unclear. Between the trimmed V and J ends, which lost 2 bases and 1 base, there was a span of 20 bases. The CDR3 is 18 amino acids. The germline V gene has CDR1 MGHRA and CDR2 YSYEKL. The CDR3 is CASSQSLLTRTENTEAFF. CDR3 DNA: TGCGCCAGCAGCCAAAGCCTCCTCACAAGAACAGAGAACACTGAAGCTTTCTTT.

Comments on this clone: The sample has other DNA sequences that encode this CDR3 too. This sequence joins TRBV6-5 and TRBJ2-7, with 10 bases identical to TRBD1. The CDR3 has 14 residues. CDR1 MNHEY and CDR2 SVGAGI come from the germline V gene. The V segment lost 8 bases and the J segment 2 bases; nucleotides outside the gene matches: 6. Written as DNA, the CDR3 is TGTGCCAGCCGCCCGGGGACAGGGGCCTACGAGCAGTACTTC. This translates into CASRPGTGAYEQYF.

The chain is built from TRBV27 and TRBJ2-1; 11 bases line up with TRBD2. This CDR3 contains 17 residues. Trimming at V came to 5 bases and at J to 0 bases, leaving 6 bases not matched to a gene. Germline V lookup: CDR1 MNHEY, CDR2 SMNVEV (reference sequence). The CDR3 DNA follows: TGTGCCAGCAGTATAGGACTAGCGGGCCACTCCTACAATGAGCAGTTCTTC. This gives the protein CASSIGLAGHSYNEQFF.

This chain joins TRBV7-9 and TRBJ1-2; maybe TRBD1 (5 bases). Between the trimmed V and J ends, which lost 2 bases and 13 bases, there was a span of 11 bases. The CDR3 loop spans 11 amino acids. Germline CDR1 and CDR2: SEHNR and FQNEAQ (reference sequence). The CDR3 region is CASSLQGPITF. CDR3 nucleotide sequence: TGTGCCAGCAGCTTACAGGGTCCGATCACCTTC. Full variable domain (rest looked up from reference TRBV7-9 and TRBJ1-2): DTGVSQNPRHKITKRGQNVTFRCDPISEHNRLYWYRQTLGQGPEFLTYFQNEAQLEKSRLLSDRFSAERPKGSFSTLEIQRTEQGDSAMYLCASSLQGPITFGSGTRLTVV.

The chain links TRBV10-3 to TRBJ2-7, with a weak D call TRBD2 (5 bases). Germline CDR1 and CDR2: ENHRY and SYGVKD. The CDR3 totals 14 residues. V dropped 6 bases and J dropped 3 bases, with 15 bases sitting between them. CDR3 in DNA: TGTGCCATCAGGAGAGGGCCAGAGAGCTACGAGCAGTACTTC. Protein: CAIRRGPESYEQYF.

The chain combines TRBV2 with TRBJ2-3, with D perhaps TRBD2 (6 bases). Trimming took off 7 bases at V and 3 bases at J, with 14 bases between the two ends. The germline CDR1 and CDR2 sequences are SNHLY and FYNNEI. CDR3 length: 14 amino acids. Here the CDR3 DNA reads TGTGCCAGCAAGGAAGTGGGGGGTACAGATACGCAGTATTTT. Translated, it gives CASKEVGGTDTQYF.

The chain combines TRBV28 with TRBJ1-5; 8 bases align to TRBD1. Trimming removed 6 bases from V and 3 bases from J; junction bases left unmatched: 4. This CDR3 spans 14 amino acids. Per germline, CDR1 MDHEN and CDR2 SYDVKM. In DNA form, the CDR3 reads TGTGCCAGCAGGGGGACAGGCTACAATCAGCCCCAGCATTTT. Its protein product is CASRGTGYNQPQHF. The full variable domain, in which reference TRBV28 and TRBJ1-5 provide the parts outside the CDR3, is DVKVTQSSRYLVKRTGEKVFLECVQDMDHENMFWYRQDPGLGLRLIYFSYDVKMKEKGDIPEGYSVSREKKERFSLILESASTNQTSMYLCASRGTGYNQPQHFGDGTRLSIL.

This clone has just one count. This chain links TRBV6-5 with TRBJ2-3; D is ambiguous. CDR1 and CDR2 (germline): MNHEY, SVGAGI. V was clipped by 6 bases and J by 8 bases, with 9 bases between them. The CDR3 consists of 11 residues. The CDR3 here is CASSHEGTQYF. In DNA form, the CDR3 reads TGTGCCAGCAGCCACGAAGGTACGCAGTATTTT.

Regarding this clone: This same CDR3 is encoded by further DNA sequences in the sample. The chain couples TRBV28 to TRBJ2-1; D not resolved. The CDR3 extends over 15 amino acids. The germline CDR1 and CDR2 sequences are MDHEN and SYDVKM. V gave up 6 bases and J gave up 0 bases, with 12 bases separating them. CDR3 in amino acids: CASSLRLVSYNEQFF. In DNA form, the CDR3 reads TGTGCCAGCAGCCTCCGATTGGTCTCCTACAATGAGCAGTTCTTC.